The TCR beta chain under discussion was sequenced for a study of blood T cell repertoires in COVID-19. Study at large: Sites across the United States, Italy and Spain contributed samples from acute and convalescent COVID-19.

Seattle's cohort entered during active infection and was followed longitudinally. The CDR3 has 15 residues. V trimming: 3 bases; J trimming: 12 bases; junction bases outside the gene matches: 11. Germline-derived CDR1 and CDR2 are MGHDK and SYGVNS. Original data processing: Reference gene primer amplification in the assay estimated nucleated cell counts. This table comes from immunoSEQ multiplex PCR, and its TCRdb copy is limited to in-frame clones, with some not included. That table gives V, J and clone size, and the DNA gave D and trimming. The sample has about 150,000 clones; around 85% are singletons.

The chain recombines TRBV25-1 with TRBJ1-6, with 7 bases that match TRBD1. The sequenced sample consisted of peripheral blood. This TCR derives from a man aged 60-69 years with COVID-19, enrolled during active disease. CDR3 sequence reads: CASSDVGTAEKPLHF. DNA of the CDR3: TGTGCCAGCAGTGACGTGGGGACAGCCGAAAAACCCCTCCACTTT.